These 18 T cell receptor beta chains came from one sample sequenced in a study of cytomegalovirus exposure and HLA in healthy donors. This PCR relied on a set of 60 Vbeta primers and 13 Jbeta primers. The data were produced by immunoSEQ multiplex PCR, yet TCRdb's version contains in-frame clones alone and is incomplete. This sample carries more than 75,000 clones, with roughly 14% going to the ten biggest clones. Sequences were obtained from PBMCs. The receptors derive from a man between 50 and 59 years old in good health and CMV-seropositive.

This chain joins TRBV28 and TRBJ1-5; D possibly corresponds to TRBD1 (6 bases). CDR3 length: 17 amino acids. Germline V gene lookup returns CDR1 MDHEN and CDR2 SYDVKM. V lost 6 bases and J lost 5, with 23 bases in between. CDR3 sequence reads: CASSSPTGSEPHQPQHF. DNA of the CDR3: TGTGCCAGCAGCTCCCCCACAGGGTCCGAACCTCATCAGCCCCAGCATTTT. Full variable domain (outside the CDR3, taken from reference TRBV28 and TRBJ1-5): DVKVTQSSRYLVKRTGEKVFLECVQDMDHENMFWYRQDPGLGLRLIYFSYDVKMKEKGDIPEGYSVSREKKERFSLILESASTNQTSMYLCASSSPTGSEPHQPQHFGDGTRLSIL.

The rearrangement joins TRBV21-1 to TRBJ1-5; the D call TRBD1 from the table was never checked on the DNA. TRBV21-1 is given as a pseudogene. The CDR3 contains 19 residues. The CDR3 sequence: CASSQPFRTGTYSNQPQHF. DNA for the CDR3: TGTGCCAGCAGCCAACCTTTCAGGACAGGGACTTATAGCAATCAGCCCCAGCATTTT.

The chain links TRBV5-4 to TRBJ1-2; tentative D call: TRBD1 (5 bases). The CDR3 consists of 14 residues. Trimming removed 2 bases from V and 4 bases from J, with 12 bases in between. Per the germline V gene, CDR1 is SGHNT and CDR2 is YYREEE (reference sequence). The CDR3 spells CASSFFQGGYGYTF. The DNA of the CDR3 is TGTGCCAGCAGCTTTTTTCAGGGAGGCTATGGCTACACCTTC.

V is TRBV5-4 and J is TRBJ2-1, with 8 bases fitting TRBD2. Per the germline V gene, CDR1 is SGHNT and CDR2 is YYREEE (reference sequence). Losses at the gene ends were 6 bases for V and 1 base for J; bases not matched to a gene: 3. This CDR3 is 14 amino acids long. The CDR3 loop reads CASKRGGSYNEQFF. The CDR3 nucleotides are TGTGCCAGCAAACGGGGGGGGTCCTACAATGAGCAGTTCTTC.

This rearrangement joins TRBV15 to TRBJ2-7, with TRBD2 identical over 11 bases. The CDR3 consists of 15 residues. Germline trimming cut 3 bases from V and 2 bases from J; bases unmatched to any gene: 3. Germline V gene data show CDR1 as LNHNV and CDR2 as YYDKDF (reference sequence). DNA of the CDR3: TGTGCCACCAGCAGGGATAGCGGGAGGGCCTACGAGCAGTACGTC. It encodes CATSRDSGRAYEQYV.

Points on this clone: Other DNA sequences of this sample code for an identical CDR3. In DNA, the CDR3 is TGTGCCTGGAGTGTACTGGAGACCCAGTACTTC. Amino acids: CAWSVLETQYF. The J gene is TRBJ2-5, the V gene TRBV30; D is ambiguous. CDR3 length: 11 residues. Trimming shortened V by 0 bases and J by 5 bases, and 4 bases separated the two germline ends. Germline loops: CDR1 GTSNPN, CDR2 SVGIG (reference sequence).

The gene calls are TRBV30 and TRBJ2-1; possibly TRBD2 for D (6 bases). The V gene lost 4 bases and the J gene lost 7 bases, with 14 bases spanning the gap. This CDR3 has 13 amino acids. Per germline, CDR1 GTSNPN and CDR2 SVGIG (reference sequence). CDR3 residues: CAWTTSGGNEQFF. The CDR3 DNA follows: TGTGCCTGGACGACTAGTGGTGGGAATGAGCAGTTCTTC.

As DNA, the CDR3 is TGTGCCAGCAGTCAACTAGCGGGAGGGAATGAGCAGTACTTC. Protein sequence: CASSQLAGGNEQYF. The chain carries TRBV28 and TRBJ2-7, with 13 nucleotides matching TRBD2. The CDR3 runs to 14 residues. The V and J ends lost 5 bases and 7 bases, in that order; junction bases with no gene match: 5. Germline loops: CDR1 MDHEN, CDR2 SYDVKM.

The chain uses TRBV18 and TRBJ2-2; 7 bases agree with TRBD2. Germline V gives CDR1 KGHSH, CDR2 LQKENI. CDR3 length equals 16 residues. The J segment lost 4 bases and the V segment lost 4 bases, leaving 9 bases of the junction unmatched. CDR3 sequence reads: CASSRRGLPSTGELFF. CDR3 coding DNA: TGTGCCAGCTCACGTCGGGGACTACCATCCACCGGGGAGCTGTTTTTT. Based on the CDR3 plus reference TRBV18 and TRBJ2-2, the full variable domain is NAGVMQNPRHLVRRRGQEARLRCSPMKGHSHVYWYRQLPEEGLKFMVYLQKENIIDESGMPKERFSAEFPKEGPSILRIQQVVRGDSAAYFCASSRRGLPSTGELFFGEGSRLTVL.

The CDR3 is CASSVDGGSVTGELFF. The CDR3, as DNA: TGTGCCAGCAGCGTAGACGGCGGGAGCGTCACCGGGGAGCTGTTTTTT. The V gene is TRBV9, the J gene TRBJ2-2, with TRBD2 identical over 7 bases. This CDR3 is 16 amino acids long. V dropped 0 bases and J dropped 4; count of bases not matched to a gene: 6. Germline CDR1 is SGDLS and CDR2 is YYNGEE.

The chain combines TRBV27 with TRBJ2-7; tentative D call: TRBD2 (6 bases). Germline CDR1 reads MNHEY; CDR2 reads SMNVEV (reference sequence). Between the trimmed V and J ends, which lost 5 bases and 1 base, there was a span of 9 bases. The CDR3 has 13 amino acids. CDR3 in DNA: TGTGCCAGCAGTAAGGGACTTTCCTACGAGCAGTACGTC. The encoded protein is CASSKGLSYEQYV.

CDR3 protein: CTSGRSTYEQYV. In DNA, the CDR3 is TGTACAAGCGGGAGATCAACCTACGAGCAGTACGTC. The rearrangement joins TRBV7-8 to TRBJ2-7, with TRBD2 matching over 8 bases. The CDR3 extends over 12 amino acids. The germline gives CDR1 SGHVS, CDR2 FQNEAQ.

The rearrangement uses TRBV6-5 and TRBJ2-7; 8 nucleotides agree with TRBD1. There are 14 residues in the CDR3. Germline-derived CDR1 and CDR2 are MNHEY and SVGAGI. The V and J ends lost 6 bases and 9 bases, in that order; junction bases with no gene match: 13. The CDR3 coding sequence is TGTGCCAGCAGACGGACAGGGCAACTTGTAGGGCAGTACTTC. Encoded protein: CASRRTGQLVGQYF.

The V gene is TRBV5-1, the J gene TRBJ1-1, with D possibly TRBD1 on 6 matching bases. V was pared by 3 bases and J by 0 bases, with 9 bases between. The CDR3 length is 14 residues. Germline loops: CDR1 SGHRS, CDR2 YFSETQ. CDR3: CASSWGHMNTEAFF. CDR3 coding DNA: TGCGCCAGCAGCTGGGGACACATGAACACTGAAGCTTTCTTT.

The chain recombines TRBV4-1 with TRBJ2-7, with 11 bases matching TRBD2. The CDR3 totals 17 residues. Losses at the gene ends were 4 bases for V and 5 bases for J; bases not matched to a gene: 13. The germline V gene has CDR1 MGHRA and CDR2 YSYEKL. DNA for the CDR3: TGCGCCAGCAGCCCTACCTTAGCGGGAGGGCCTTGGAACGAGCAGTACGTC. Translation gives CASSPTLAGGPWNEQYV.

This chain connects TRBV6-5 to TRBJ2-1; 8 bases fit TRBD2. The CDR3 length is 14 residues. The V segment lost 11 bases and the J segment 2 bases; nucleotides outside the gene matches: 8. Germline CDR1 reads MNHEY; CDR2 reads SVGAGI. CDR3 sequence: CAATSGSTYNEQFF. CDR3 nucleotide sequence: TGTGCCGCCACAAGCGGGAGTACCTACAATGAGCAGTTCTTC.

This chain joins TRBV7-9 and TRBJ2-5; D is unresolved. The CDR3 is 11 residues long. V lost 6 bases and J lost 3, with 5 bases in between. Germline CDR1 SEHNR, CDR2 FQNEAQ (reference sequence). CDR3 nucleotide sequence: TGTGCCAGCAGTCTAAAAGAGACCCAGTACTTC. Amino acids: CASSLKETQYF.

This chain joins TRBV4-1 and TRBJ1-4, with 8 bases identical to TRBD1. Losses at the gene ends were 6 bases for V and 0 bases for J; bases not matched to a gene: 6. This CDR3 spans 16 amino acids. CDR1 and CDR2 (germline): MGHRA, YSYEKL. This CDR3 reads CASRIRGHATNEKLFF. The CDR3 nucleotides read TGCGCCAGCAGAATCAGGGGGCATGCAACTAATGAAAAACTGTTTTTT.